These 23 T cell receptor beta chains were all obtained from the same sample, sequenced in a study of early T cells in non-severe SARS-CoV-2 infection. TCRdb processed the 5' RACE reads anew with MiXCR; each CDR3 protein has one entry. The table records around 83,000 distinct CDR3 sequences, 8.5% to 12% of them present only once. This specimen consisted of whole blood, obtained at baseline. These receptors were taken from an adult who was a healthcare worker with PCR-confirmed SARS-CoV-2 infection or an uninfected control (not recorded which).

In this sample, this clonotype turned up a few times. V usage is TRBV4-2 and J usage is TRBJ2-1; 7 positions agree with TRBD2. Unmatched junction bases numbered 10, after V lost 6 bases and J lost 5 bases. The CDR3 covers 15 residues. The germline CDR1 and CDR2 sequences are LGHNA and YNFKEQ. The CDR3 reads CASRFSGTIHNEQFF. The CDR3, as DNA: TGTGCCAGCAGGTTCTCCGGGACTATCCACAATGAGCAGTTCTTC.

A few counts support this clonotype. The V call is TRBV6-1, the J call TRBJ2-2, with 7 bases that match TRBD1. The CDR3 loop spans 14 amino acids. The germline CDR1 and CDR2 sequences are MNHNS and SASEGT. V lost 8 bases and J lost 1; bases outside the gene matches: 4. CDR3 protein: CASEGQRNTGELFF. In nucleotides, the CDR3 is TGTGCCAGCGAGGGACAGAGGAACACCGGGGAGCTGTTTTTT.

This clonotype was observed at least ten times. The rearrangement uses TRBV4-1 and TRBJ2-1, with 13 bases identical to TRBD2. The junction had 0 bases not matched to a gene; V was cut back by 3 bases and J by 10 bases. From germline, CDR1 is MGHRA and CDR2 YSYEKL. CDR3 length equals 13 residues. The CDR3: CASSQGLAGEQFF. CDR3 bases: TGCGCCAGCAGCCAGGGACTAGCGGGAGAGCAGTTCTTC.

The chain employs TRBV27 and TRBJ2-5; D might be TRBD2 (5 bases). V lost 6 bases, J lost 4 bases, and 12 bases lay in between. Germline CDR1 reads MNHEY; CDR2 reads SMNVEV (reference sequence). This CDR3 has 13 amino acids. In nucleotides, the CDR3 is TGTGCCAGCAGCCAGGCCCGGGGAGAGACCCAGTACTTC. Translation: CASSQARGETQYF.

This clonotype has a count of ten or more. The chain couples TRBV20-1 to TRBJ2-5; 15 bases are shared with TRBD2. This CDR3 is built from 14 residues. V dropped 7 bases and J dropped 4; count of bases not matched to a gene: 4. Germline V lookup: CDR1 DFQATT, CDR2 SNEGSKA (reference sequence). The CDR3 reads CSVPGLAGGETQYF. The DNA of the CDR3 is TGCAGTGTCCCGGGACTAGCGGGAGGAGAGACCCAGTACTTC.

The rearrangement uses TRBV18 and TRBJ2-5, with 10 bases lining up with TRBD2. Trimming cost V 0 bases and J 3 bases; bases outside gene matches: 7. Germline-derived CDR1 and CDR2 are KGHSH and LQKENI. This CDR3 spans 17 amino acids. As DNA, the CDR3 is TGTGCCAGCTCACCACCGTGGGCTAGCGGGAGAAAAGAGACCCAGTACTTC. Amino acids: CASSPPWASGRKETQYF.

V and J are TRBV7-9 and TRBJ2-7, with TRBD2 matching over 11 bases. The CDR3 runs to 15 residues. CDR1 is SEHNR and CDR2 is FQNEAQ in the germline V gene (reference sequence). Germline trimming cut 4 bases from V and 1 base from J; bases unmatched to any gene: 3. The CDR3 loop reads CASSWLAGGSYEQYF. The CDR3 nucleotides read TGTGCCAGCAGCTGGTTAGCGGGAGGGTCCTACGAGCAGTACTTC.

This clonotype has just a few counts. The chain couples TRBV12-3 or TRBV12-4 to TRBJ1-2, with 10 bases aligning to TRBD1. This CDR3 region has 13 residues. The V segment lost 10 bases and the J segment 12 bases; nucleotides outside the gene matches: 14. The CDR3 nucleotides are TGTGCCACCTCAAAGCTTTGGGACAGGGGACACACCTTC. Protein product: CATSKLWDRGHTF.

This clonotype has a count of ten or more. The chain is built from TRBV7-2 and TRBJ2-7; 7 bases map to TRBD1. The CDR3 covers 15 residues. Germline V gene lookup returns CDR1 SGHTA and CDR2 FQGNSA. The V and J ends lost 2 bases and 4 bases, in that order; junction bases with no gene match: 8. The CDR3 is CASSLSRGLAYEQYF. CDR3 bases: TGTGCCAGCAGCTTATCAAGGGGGCTGGCATACGAGCAGTACTTC.

The table lists this clonotype with many counts. The CDR3 loop is CASSLRLNQPQHF. The CDR3 DNA reads TGTGCCAGCAGCTTACGGCTCAATCAGCCCCAGCATTTT. The rearrangement joins TRBV7-2 to TRBJ1-5; D remains unclear. The CDR3 has 13 amino acids. The ends were cut back, 2 bases at V and 3 bases at J, with 5 bases in the middle. CDR1 and CDR2 from the germline V gene are SGHTA and FQGNSA.

V and J are TRBV6-5 and TRBJ2-3, with 7 bases lining up with TRBD2. The V and J ends lost 6 bases and 4 bases, in that order; junction bases with no gene match: 13. CDR3 length: 16 residues. Germline loops: CDR1 MNHEY, CDR2 SVGAGI. In DNA form, the CDR3 reads TGTGCCAGCAGCACCGGGAGGCTAGATGGGTCAGATACGCAGTATTTT. It is translated as CASSTGRLDGSDTQYF.

This clonotype was recorded at least ten times. The chain is built from TRBV29-1 and TRBJ1-1; D may be TRBD1 (5 bases). This CDR3 has 14 amino acids. Germline loops: CDR1 SQVTM, CDR2 ANQGSEA. Trimming took off 3 bases at V and 0 bases at J, with 11 bases between the two ends. CDR3 region: CSVDRGRLNTEAFF. CDR3 in DNA: TGCAGCGTTGATAGGGGACGGTTGAACACTGAAGCTTTCTTT.

A few counts support this clonotype. The rearrangement joins TRBV25-1 to TRBJ2-1; 12 nucleotides line up with TRBD1. The V segment lost 6 bases and the J segment 5 bases; nucleotides outside the gene matches: 2. Per the germline V gene, CDR1 is MGHDK and CDR2 is SYGVNS. CDR3 length equals 14 residues. As DNA, the CDR3 is TGTGCCAGCAGAGGGACAGGGGGCCACAATGAGCAGTTCTTC. Translating gives CASRGTGGHNEQFF.

At least ten counts were recorded for this clonotype. The chain is built from TRBV11-2 and TRBJ1-5; no definite D call. The CDR3 spans 13 residues. Germline lookup yields CDR1 SGHAT and CDR2 FQNNGV. Trimming pared 3 bases from V and 5 bases from J, leaving 8 bases between. The CDR3: CASSFRLDQPQHF. Written as DNA, the CDR3 is TGTGCCAGCAGCTTTAGGTTAGATCAGCCCCAGCATTTT.

Ten or more counts support this clonotype. V is TRBV2 and J is TRBJ1-1; D uncertain. V lost 8 bases to trimming and J lost 1 base, with 17 bases between them. This CDR3 contains 15 residues. Germline V lookup: CDR1 SNHLY, CDR2 FYNNEI. In DNA form, the CDR3 reads TGTGCCAGCGGTTCCCGAACGGCTTCGAACACTGAAGCTTTCTTT. Amino acids: CASGSRTASNTEAFF.

This clonotype occurred many times. The J gene is TRBJ2-1, the V gene TRBV4-1, with D unclear. Germline V CDR1 and CDR2: MGHRA, YSYEKL. CDR3 size: 12 residues. Trimming left V 4 bases short and J 9 bases short, with 10 bases between. CDR3 sequence (DNA): TGCGCCAGCAGCCTAGGCGGCTTTGAGCAGTTCTTC. Its protein is CASSLGGFEQFF.

The chain recombines TRBV20-1 with TRBJ1-5, with 8 bases identical to TRBD1. CDR1 and CDR2 (germline): DFQATT, SNEGSKA (reference sequence). V lost 5 bases, J lost 1 base, and 1 base stayed unmatched. The CDR3 spans 13 residues. In nucleotides, the CDR3 is TGCAGTGCTCGGACAGGGAGCAATCAGCCCCAGCATTTT. Amino acid sequence: CSARTGSNQPQHF.

The gene calls are TRBV6-5 and TRBJ1-5, with 8 bases aligning to TRBD1. In germline, CDR1 is MNHEY, CDR2 SVGAGI. The CDR3 spans 14 residues. Germline trimming cut 6 bases from V and 2 bases from J; bases unmatched to any gene: 3. CDR3: CASSRTGRNQPQHF. The DNA of the CDR3 is TGTGCCAGCAGCCGGACAGGGCGCAATCAGCCCCAGCATTTT.

This clonotype was seen many times. The genes are TRBV6-5 and TRBJ2-5; TRBD1 matches at 9 bases. Per germline, CDR1 MNHEY and CDR2 SVGAGI. CDR3 length: 15 amino acids. Trimming cost V 6 bases and J 7 bases; bases outside gene matches: 12. CDR3 residues: CASSRTGGDSRTQYF. The CDR3 nucleotides are TGTGCCAGCAGCCGTACAGGGGGCGATTCAAGGACCCAGTACTTC.

V is TRBV20-1 and J is TRBJ1-2, with D unresolved. There are 16 residues in the CDR3. The ends were cut back, 4 bases at V and 0 bases at J, with 18 bases in the middle. Germline CDR1 reads DFQATT; CDR2 reads SNEGSKA (reference sequence). The CDR3 sequence: CSAIHGGPLANYGYTF. The CDR3 DNA reads TGCAGTGCTATCCACGGTGGGCCCTTAGCTAACTATGGCTACACCTTC.

The chain employs TRBV18 and TRBJ1-2; 9 positions agree with TRBD1. Germline CDR1 KGHSH, CDR2 LQKENI. J gave up 5 bases and V 3 bases, and 4 bases lay outside the gene matches. This CDR3 has 14 amino acids. The DNA of the CDR3 is TGTGCCAGCTCACCCACACAGGGGGCTTATGGCTACACCTTC. Encoded protein: CASSPTQGAYGYTF.

This clonotype was observed a few times. CDR3 nucleotide sequence: TGTGCCAGCAGTCCAGACAGGGGTCCCAACCTGAACACCGGGGAGCTGTTTTTT. Residues: CASSPDRGPNLNTGELFF. The rearrangement joins TRBV11-3 to TRBJ2-2; TRBD1 matches 8 bases. Unmatched junction bases numbered 13, after V lost 6 bases and J lost 1 base. This CDR3 is 18 amino acids long. The germline gives CDR1 SGHNT, CDR2 YENEEA.

The V and J genes are TRBV6-1 and TRBJ2-3; D is uncertain. Germline V gene data show CDR1 as MNHNS and CDR2 as SASEGT. V was pared by 1 base and J by 7 bases, with 6 bases between. CDR3 length: 12 residues. The CDR3 coding sequence is TGTGCCAGCAGTGAAGTTAGGAATACGCAGTATTTT. Amino acid sequence: CASSEVRNTQYF.